This T cell receptor (beta chain) came from a study of regulatory and conventional T cells in RAG deficiency. This CDR3 spans 17 amino acids. Trimming removed 2 bases at V and 0 bases at J, with 14 bases between. From germline, CDR1 is LNHDA and CDR2 SQIVND (reference sequence). Produced via immunoSEQ multiplex PCR; TCRdb's table is partial and in-frame only. The sample shows 30,000 to 40,000 clones, about nine tenths of them seen only once. Study observations and caveats: Sorted Omenn CD25-high CD127-low cells may not be bona fide Tregs. In Omenn syndrome, Treg and Tconv repertoires overlapped >80%. Shannon entropy fell and Simpson indices rose in RAG-deficient patients. Treg unique TCR beta sequences were around 100-fold fewer in Omenn syndrome and CID/AS patients than controls.

On this clone: The antigen remains unidentified.

The data were also submitted as part of a second study, on regulatory T cells. That source reports: Primers: 52 TRBV forward and 13 TRBJ reverse.

The TCR comes from a human donor in good health. The chain couples TRBV19 to TRBJ2-4; the D call may be TRBD1 or TRBD2 (6 bases each). The sequenced sample was CD8+ T cells sorted from blood. This CDR3 reads CASSIWSGAGAKNIQYF. Here the CDR3 DNA reads TGTGCCAGTAGTATATGGTCGGGGGCGGGAGCCAAAAACATTCAGTACTTC.